These T cell receptor beta chains were read from a single sample in a study of blood T cell repertoires in COVID-19. Here immunoSEQ multiplex PCR was the method, and the copy in TCRdb shows in-frame clones only, minus some. Found here are around 45,000 clones, roughly 82% of them singletons; the top ten hold less than 25%. The specimen sequenced was peripheral blood. All receptors derive from a woman between 55 and 75 years old with acute or convalescent COVID-19. CDR3s include the opening cysteine and the closing phenylalanine or tryptophan. D genes are given only for firm matches. Only part of the rows carry a size: once, few, many, or a class if the clone is expanded.

>few|TRBJ2-1|TRBV18|.
TGTGCCAGCTCACCATCGGCGACGGGGTATGAGCAGTTCTTC
CASSPSATGYEQFF
>.|TRBJ2-2|TRBV5-8|.
TGTGCCAGCAGCAGGGGCAGGGTACTTGGCGGGGAGCTGTTTTTT
CASSRGRVLGGELFF
>.|TRBJ1-2|TRBV6-6|.
TGTGCCAGCAGTTACTCGATAGGACAAGGGAGGTATGGCTACACCTTC
CASSYSIGQGRYGYTF
>.|TRBJ2-3|TRBV20-1|.
TGCAGTGCTAGTGGGAGCGGCCCCACAGATACGCAGTATTTT
CSASGSGPTDTQYF
>.|TRBJ2-2|TRBV7-9|.
TGTGCCAGCAGCCGTGTAGGGGCTATCACCGGGGAGCTGTTTTTT
CASSRVGAITGELFF
>.|TRBJ1-1|TRBV6-1|.
TGTGCCACGAGGGATGGGAACACTGAAGCTTTCTTT
CATRDGNTEAFF
>.|TRBJ1-2|TRBV6-5|.
TGTGCCAGCAGTCTTACACCCTTGGATGGCTACACCTTC
CASSLTPLDGYTF
>.|TRBJ1-1|TRBV6-5|.
TGTGCCAGCAGCCGTCAGGAAGTTGGCACTGAAGCTTTCTTT
CASSRQEVGTEAFF
>.|TRBJ1-1|TRBV18|.
TGTGCCAGCTCACCCAGACAGGAGGTGGACACTGAAGCTTTCTTT
CASSPRQEVDTEAFF
>.|TRBJ1-4|TRBV7-9|TRBD1
TGTGCCAGCAGCTTAAATCGGGACAGGGGTGCTAATGAAAAACTGTTTTTT
CASSLNRDRGANEKLFF
>.|TRBJ1-2|TRBV7-2|.
TGTGCCAGCAGCTTAGTAGGGGGTGATGGCTACACCTTC
CASSLVGGDGYTF
>.|TRBJ2-3|TRBV19|.
TGTGCCAGTATCGACCCAAGACGGGCAGATACGCAGTATTTT
CASIDPRRADTQYF
>.|TRBJ2-5|TRBV5-4|.
TGTGCCAGCACCCTGAGGGGGAAAGAGACCCAGTACTTC
CASTLRGKETQYF
>once|TRBJ2-3|TRBV7-2|TRBD2
TGTGCCAGCAGCTTCGATTCCGGGGGGGCAACAGATACGCAGTATTTT
CASSFDSGGATDTQYF
>.|TRBJ2-7|TRBV18|.
TGTGCCAGCTCCCTCCGCGGAGAGCAGTACTTC
CASSLRGEQYF
>.|TRBJ2-1|TRBV7-8|TRBD2
TGTGCCAGCAGCTTAAGGCGGAGCGGGGCGTCGAATGAGCAGTTCTTC
CASSLRRSGASNEQFF
>.|TRBJ1-1|TRBV19|.
TGTGCCAGTAGTATAGATAACAGGGAAGCTTTCTTT
CASSIDNREAFF
>.|TRBJ2-7|TRBV6-1|.
TGTGCCAGCAGTGAAGAGGGACACCACACCTACGAGCAGTACTTC
CASSEEGHHTYEQYF
>once|TRBJ2-7|TRBV11-2|TRBD2
TGTGCCAGCAGCTGGGGGGGAGGCGAGCAGTACTTC
CASSWGGGEQYF
>.|TRBJ2-7|TRBV5-6|TRBD1
TGTGCCAGCAGCTGGGGACAGGGTAGTAGACACGAGCAGTACTTC
CASSWGQGSRHEQYF
>.|TRBJ1-3|TRBV19|.
TGTGCCAGTAGTAAAGGAGTATATGGAAACACCATATATTTT
CASSKGVYGNTIYF
>.|TRBJ2-1|TRBV7-9|.
TGTGCCAGCAATCCGGAGGGGGGGCGCAGTGAGCAGTTCTTC
CASNPEGGRSEQFF
>few|TRBJ2-2|TRBV2|TRBD2
TGTGCCAGCAAGGCGGGGGTTAGCGGGGAGCTGTTTTTT
CASKAGVSGELFF
>.|TRBJ2-3|TRBV5-6|TRBD1
TGTGCCAGCAGCTTCCTCGGCAGGGGGCAAGATACGCAGTATTTT
CASSFLGRGQDTQYF
>.|TRBJ1-2|TRBV11-2|.
TGTGCCAGCAGCTTCGAGGTTGGTGGCTACACCTTC
CASSFEVGGYTF
>few|TRBJ1-4|TRBV19|.
TGTGCCAGCAGAACAGCCGGGCGGGCAACTAATGAAAAACTGTTTTTT
CASRTAGRATNEKLFF
>.|TRBJ1-2|TRBV19|.
TGTGCCAGTCTTGGGGCTTATGGCTACACCTTC
CASLGAYGYTF